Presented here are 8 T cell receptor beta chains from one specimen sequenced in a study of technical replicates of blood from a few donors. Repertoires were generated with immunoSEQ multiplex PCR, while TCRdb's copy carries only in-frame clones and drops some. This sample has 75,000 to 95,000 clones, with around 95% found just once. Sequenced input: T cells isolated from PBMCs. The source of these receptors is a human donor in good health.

Here the CDR3 reads CSATRGYEQYF. The CDR3 DNA reads as TGCAGTGCTACTAGGGGCTACGAGCAGTACTTC. V gene TRBV20-1 combines with J gene TRBJ2-7; tentative D call: TRBD1 (5 bases). Trimming cost V 4 bases and J 3 bases, with 7 bases left between them. CDR1 is DFQATT and CDR2 is SNEGSKA in the germline V gene (reference sequence). The CDR3 is made up of 11 amino acids.

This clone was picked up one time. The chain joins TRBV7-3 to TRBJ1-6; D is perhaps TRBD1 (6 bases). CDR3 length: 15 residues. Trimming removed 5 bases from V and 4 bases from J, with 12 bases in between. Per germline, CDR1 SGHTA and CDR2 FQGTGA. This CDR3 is CASSRPGHYNSPLHF. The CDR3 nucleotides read TGTGCCAGCAGCAGGCCGGGACATTATAATTCACCCCTCCACTTT. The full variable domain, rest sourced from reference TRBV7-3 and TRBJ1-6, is GAGVSQTPSNKVTEKGKYVELRCDPISGHTALYWYRQSLGQGPEFLIYFQGTGAADDSGLPNDRFFAVRPEGSVSTLKIQRTERGDSAVYLCASSRPGHYNSPLHFGNGTRLTVT.

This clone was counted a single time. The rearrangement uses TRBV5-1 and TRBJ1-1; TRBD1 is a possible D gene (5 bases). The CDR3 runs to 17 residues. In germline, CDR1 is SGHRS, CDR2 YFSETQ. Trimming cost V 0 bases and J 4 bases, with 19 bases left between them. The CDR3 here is CASSLGQRNYYGTEAFF. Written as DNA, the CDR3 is TGCGCCAGCAGCTTGGGACAGAGAAACTACTACGGCACTGAAGCTTTCTTT.

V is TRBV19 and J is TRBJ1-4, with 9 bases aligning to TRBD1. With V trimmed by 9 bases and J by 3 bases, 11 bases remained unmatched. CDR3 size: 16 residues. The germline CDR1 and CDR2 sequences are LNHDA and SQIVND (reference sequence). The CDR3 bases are TGTGCCAGCACAGGGGGCTCTTTTACCTCTAATGAAAAACTGTTTTTT. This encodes CASTGGSFTSNEKLFF.

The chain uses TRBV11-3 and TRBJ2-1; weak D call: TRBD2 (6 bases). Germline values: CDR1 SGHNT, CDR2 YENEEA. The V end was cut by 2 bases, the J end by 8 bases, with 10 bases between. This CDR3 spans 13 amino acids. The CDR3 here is CASSLPGDHEQFF. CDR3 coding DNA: TGTGCCAGCAGCTTACCGGGAGATCATGAGCAGTTCTTC.

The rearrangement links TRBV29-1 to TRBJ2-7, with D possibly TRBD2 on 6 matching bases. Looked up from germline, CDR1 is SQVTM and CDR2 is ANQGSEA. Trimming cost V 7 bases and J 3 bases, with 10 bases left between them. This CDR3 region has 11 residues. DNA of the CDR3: TGCAGCGGGAGGGAAGGCTACGAGCAGTACTTC. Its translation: CSGREGYEQYF.

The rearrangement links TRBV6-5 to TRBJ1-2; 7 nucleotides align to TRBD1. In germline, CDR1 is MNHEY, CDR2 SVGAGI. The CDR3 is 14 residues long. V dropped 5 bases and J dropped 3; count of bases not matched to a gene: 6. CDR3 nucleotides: TGTGCCAGCAGTAACGGACAGGACCACTATGGCTACACCTTC. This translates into CASSNGQDHYGYTF.

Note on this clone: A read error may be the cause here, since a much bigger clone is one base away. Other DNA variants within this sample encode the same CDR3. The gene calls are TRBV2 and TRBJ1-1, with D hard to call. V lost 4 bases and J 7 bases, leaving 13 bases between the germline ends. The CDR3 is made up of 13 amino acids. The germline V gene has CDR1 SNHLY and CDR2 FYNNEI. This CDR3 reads CASSALLVSEAFF. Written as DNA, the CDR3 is TGTGCCAGCAGTGCTCTCCTGGTCAGTGAAGCTTTCTTT. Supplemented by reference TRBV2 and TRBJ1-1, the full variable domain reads EPEVTQTPSHQVTQMGQEVILRCVPISNHLYFYWYRQILGQKVEFLVSFYNNEISEKSEIFDDQFSVERPDGSNFTLKIRSTKLEDSAMYFCASSALLVSEAFFGQGTRLTVV.